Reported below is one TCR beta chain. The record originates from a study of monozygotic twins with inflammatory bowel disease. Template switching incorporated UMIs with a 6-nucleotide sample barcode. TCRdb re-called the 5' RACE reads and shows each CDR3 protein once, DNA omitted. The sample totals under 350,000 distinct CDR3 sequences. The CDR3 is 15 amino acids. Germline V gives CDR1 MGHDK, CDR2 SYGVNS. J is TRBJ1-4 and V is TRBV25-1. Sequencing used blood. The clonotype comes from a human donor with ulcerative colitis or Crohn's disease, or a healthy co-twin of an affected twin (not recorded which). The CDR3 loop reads CASSARGPTNEKLFF.